The T cell receptor beta chain described here comes from a study of cytotoxic CD8 clonotypes in ibrutinib-treated CLL. Study details: IGHV unmutated roughly 18; relapsed/refractory about a dozen; treatment-naive approximately 16. Response samples were taken after a median roughly 12 months of treatment, range 6 to 36. Findings and limits, study-wide: Baseline clonality was higher than in age-matched healthy donors and moved in step with circulating CD8+ T-cell counts.

Comment on this clone: The antigen is undetermined.

CDR1 is MNHEY, CDR2 SVGAGI, per germline. The CDR3 spans 10 residues. Trimming shortened V by 7 bases and J by 6 bases, and 4 bases separated the two germline ends. TCRdb keeps only in-frame clones here, not all; method: immunoSEQ multiplex PCR. Of around 330,000 clones in the sample, 60% to 80% were seen once. V gene TRBV6-5 combines with J gene TRBJ1-5, with unresolved D. The source was PBMCs, collected after 36 months of ibrutinib treatment. This clonotype was obtained from a human donor with chronic lymphocytic leukemia. The CDR3 is CASNGQPQHF. Written as DNA, the CDR3 is TGTGCCAGCAATGGTCAGCCCCAGCATTTT.